The clone carrying this T cell receptor (beta chain) has just one count. Only Caucasian adults living in Nashville, Tennessee served as donors. V was clipped by 5 bases and J by 3 bases, with 7 bases between them. CDR3 size: 12 residues. Looked up from germline, CDR1 is SGHTA and CDR2 is FQGNSA. This sample was included in a study of shared clonotypes between healthy human individuals. Sequencing used immunoSEQ multiplex PCR; TCRdb keeps in-frame clones, though not all of them. The table has under 2.5 million clones, 85% to 95% seen once. The gene calls are TRBV7-2 and TRBJ2-5; no firm D call. Sample: naive CD4+ T cells from PBMCs. Specified subset: CD45RA+ positively selected. This sequence was found in a man aged 18 to 29 in good health. Some clones in this sample may be carry-over from other donors' samples. Written as DNA, the CDR3 is TGTGCCAGCAGCCCGACTGAAGAGACCCAGTACTTC. The encoded protein is CASSPTEETQYF. Full variable domain (missing parts from reference TRBV7-2 and TRBJ2-5): GAGVSQSPSNKVTEKGKDVELRCDPISGHTALYWYRQSLGQGLEFLIYFQGNSAPDKSGLPSDRFSAERTGGSVSTLTIQRTQQEDSAVYLCASSPTEETQYFGPGTRLLVL.